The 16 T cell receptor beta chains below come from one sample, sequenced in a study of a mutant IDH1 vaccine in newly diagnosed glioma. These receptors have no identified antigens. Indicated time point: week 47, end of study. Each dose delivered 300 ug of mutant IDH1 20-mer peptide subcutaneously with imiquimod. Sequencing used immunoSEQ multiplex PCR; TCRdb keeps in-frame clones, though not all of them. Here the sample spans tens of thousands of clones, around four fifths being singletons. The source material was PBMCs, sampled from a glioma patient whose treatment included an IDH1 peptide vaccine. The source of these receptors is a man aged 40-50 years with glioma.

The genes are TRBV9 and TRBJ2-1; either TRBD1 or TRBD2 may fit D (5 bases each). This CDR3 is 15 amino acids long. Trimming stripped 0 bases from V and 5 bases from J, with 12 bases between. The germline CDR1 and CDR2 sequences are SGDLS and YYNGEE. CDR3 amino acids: CASSVAPQGDNEQFF. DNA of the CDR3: TGTGCCAGCAGCGTAGCTCCCCAGGGAGACAATGAGCAGTTCTTC. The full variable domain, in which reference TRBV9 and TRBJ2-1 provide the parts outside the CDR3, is DSGVTQTPKHLITATGQRVTLRCSPRSGDLSVYWYQQSLDQGLQFLIQYYNGEERAKGNILERFSAQQFPDLHSELNLSSLELGDSALYFCASSVAPQGDNEQFFGPGTRLTVL.

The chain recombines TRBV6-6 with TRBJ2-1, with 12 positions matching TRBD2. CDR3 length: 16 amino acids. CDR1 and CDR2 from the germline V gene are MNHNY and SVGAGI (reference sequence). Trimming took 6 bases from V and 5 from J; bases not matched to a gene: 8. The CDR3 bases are TGTGCCAGCAGGCGCCCCAGGACTAGCGGGAACAATGAGCAGTTCTTC. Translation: CASRRPRTSGNNEQFF.

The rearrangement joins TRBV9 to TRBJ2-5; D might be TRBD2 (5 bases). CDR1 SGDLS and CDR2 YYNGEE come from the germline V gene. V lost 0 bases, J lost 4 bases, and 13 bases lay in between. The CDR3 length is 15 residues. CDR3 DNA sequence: TGTGCCAGCAGCGTAGCCGGGGATAAGGTAGAGACCCAGTACTTC. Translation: CASSVAGDKVETQYF.

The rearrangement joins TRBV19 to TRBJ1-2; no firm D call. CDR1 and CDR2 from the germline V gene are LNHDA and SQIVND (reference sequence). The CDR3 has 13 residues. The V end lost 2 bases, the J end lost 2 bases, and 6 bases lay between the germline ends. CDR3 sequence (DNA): TGTGCCAGTAGTATATCAACCAACTATGGCTACACCTTC. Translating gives CASSISTNYGYTF. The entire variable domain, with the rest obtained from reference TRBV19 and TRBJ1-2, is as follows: DGGITQSPKYLFRKEGQNVTLSCEQNLNHDAMYWYRQDPGQGLRLIYYSQIVNDFQKGDIAEGYSVSREKKESFPLTVTSAQKNPTAFYLCASSISTNYGYTFGSGTRLTVV.

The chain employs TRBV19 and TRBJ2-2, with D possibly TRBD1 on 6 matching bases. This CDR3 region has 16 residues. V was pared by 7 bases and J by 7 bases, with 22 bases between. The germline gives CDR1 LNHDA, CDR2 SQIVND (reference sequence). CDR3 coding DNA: TGTGCCAGTACCAGAGGGGGACCTTCGAGAGGCGGGGAGCTGTTTTTT. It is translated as CASTRGGPSRGGELFF.

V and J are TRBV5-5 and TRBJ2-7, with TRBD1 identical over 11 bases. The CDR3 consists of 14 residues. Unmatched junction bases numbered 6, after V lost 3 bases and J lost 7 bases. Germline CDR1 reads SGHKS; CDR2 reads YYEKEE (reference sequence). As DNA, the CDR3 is TGTGCCAGCAGCTACTGGACAGGGGGCGATGAGCAGTACTTC. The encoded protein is CASSYWTGGDEQYF.

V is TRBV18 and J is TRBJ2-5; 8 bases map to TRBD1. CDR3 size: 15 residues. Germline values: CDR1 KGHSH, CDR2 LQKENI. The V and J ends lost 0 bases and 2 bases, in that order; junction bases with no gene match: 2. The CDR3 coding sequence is TGTGCCAGCTCACCACCGGGACAGGTACAAGAGACCCAGTACTTC. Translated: CASSPPGQVQETQYF.

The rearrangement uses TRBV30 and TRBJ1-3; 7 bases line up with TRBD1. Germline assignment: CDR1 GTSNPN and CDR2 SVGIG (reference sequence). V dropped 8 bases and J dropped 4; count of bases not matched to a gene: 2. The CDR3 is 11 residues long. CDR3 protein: CARDSGNTIYF. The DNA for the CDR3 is TGTGCCCGGGACAGCGGAAACACCATATATTTT.

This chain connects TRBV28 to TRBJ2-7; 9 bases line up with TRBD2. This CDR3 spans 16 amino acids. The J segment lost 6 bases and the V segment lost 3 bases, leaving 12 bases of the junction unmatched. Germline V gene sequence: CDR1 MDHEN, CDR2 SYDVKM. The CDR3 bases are TGTGCCAGCAGTTTCTGGGCCGGGCTAGCGGGATTCGAGCAGTACTTC. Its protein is CASSFWAGLAGFEQYF.

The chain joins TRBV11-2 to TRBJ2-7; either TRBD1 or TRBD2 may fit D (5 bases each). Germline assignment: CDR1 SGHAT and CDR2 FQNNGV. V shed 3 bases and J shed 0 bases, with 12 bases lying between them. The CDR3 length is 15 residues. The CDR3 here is CASSLARDASYEQYF. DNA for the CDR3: TGTGCCAGCAGCTTGGCCCGGGACGCCTCCTACGAGCAGTACTTC.

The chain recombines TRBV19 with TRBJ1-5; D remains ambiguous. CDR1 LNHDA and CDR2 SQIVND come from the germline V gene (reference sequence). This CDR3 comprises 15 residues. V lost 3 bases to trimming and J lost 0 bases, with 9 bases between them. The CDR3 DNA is TGTGCCAGTAGTATGAGGGCCCCTAGCAATCAGCCCCAGCATTTT. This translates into CASSMRAPSNQPQHF.

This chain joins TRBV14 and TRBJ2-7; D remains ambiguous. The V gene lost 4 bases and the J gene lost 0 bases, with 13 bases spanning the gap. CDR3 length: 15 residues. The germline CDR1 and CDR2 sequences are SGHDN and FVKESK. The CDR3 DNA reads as TGTGCCAGCAGCCCCGGCGCACCGGACTCCTACGAGCAGTACTTC. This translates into CASSPGAPDSYEQYF.

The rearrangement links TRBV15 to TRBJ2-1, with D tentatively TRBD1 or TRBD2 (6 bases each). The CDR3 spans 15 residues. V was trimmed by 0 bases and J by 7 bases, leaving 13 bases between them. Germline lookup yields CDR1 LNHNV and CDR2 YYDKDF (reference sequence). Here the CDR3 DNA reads TGTGCCACCAGCAGAGAGTCGGGGGCGTGGAATGAGCAGTTCTTC. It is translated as CATSRESGAWNEQFF.

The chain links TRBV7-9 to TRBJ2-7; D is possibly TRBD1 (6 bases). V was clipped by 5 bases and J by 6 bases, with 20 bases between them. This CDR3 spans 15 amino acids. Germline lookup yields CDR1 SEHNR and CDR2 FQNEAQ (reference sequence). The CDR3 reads CASSPTGTGLAEQYF. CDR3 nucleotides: TGTGCCAGCAGCCCGACGGGAACAGGGCTAGCCGAGCAGTACTTC.

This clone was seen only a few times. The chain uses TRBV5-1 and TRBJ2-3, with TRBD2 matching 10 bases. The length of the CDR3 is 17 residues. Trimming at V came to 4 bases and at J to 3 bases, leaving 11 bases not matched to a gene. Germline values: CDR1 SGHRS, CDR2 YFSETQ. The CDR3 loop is CASSPRTSGINTDTQYF. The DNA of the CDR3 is TGCGCCAGCAGCCCGAGGACTAGCGGAATCAATACAGATACGCAGTATTTT.

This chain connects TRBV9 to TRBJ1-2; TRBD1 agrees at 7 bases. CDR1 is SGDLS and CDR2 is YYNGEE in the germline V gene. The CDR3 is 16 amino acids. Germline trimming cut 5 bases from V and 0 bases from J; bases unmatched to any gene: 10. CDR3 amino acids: CASSKTGRTANYGYTF. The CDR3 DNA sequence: TGTGCCAGCAGTAAGACAGGGAGGACAGCTAACTATGGCTACACCTTC.